This T cell receptor beta chain was sequenced for a study of shared clonotypes between healthy human individuals. At the level of the study: Researchers drew samples from a couple of women and a few men aged 18 to 49.

The study's findings and limits: Sharing across four donors was seen in 4% to 6.5% of naive CD4 clonotypes.

Sequenced by immunoSEQ multiplex PCR; TCRdb stores in-frame clones only, minus some. The sample lists around 690,000 clones, around 90% occurring once. A word on this clone: Its antigen is undetermined.

This TCR derives from a man between 18 and 29 years old in good health. Some clones in this sample may be carry-over from other donors' samples. Specimen: memory CD8+ T cells from PBMCs. Documented subset: CD45RO+ cells pooled with CCR7-negative TemRA cells.

CDR3 coding DNA: TGCGCCAGCAGCCAAGACAACCCCCTGGAAGCTTTCTTT. Translating gives CASSQDNPLEAFF. The chain combines TRBV4-1 with TRBJ1-1; D remains unclear. CDR1 and CDR2 (germline): MGHRA, YSYEKL. Trimming cost V 0 bases and J 8 bases, with 10 bases left between them. The CDR3 totals 13 residues.